This entry lists 21 T cell receptor beta chains sequenced from one sample in a study of T cell responses to AZD1222 COVID-19 vaccine. Assay: immunoSEQ multiplex PCR; the TCRdb copy retains only in-frame clones and omits some. The table records tens of thousands of clones, 80% to 95% of them present only once. The sequenced sample was peripheral blood, obtained on day 0 of AZD1222 vaccination. The receptors come from an adult in good health.

This chain connects TRBV4-2 to TRBJ1-3; D is unresolved. CDR1 and CDR2 from the germline V gene are LGHNA and YNFKEQ. This CDR3 is 15 amino acids long. The germline V and J ends were trimmed by 0 bases and 4 bases, with 10 bases remaining between them. DNA of the CDR3: TGTGCCAGCAGCCAAGAGACCATCCTCGGAAACACCATATATTTT. Amino acid sequence: CASSQETILGNTIYF.

The chain uses TRBV12-3 or TRBV12-4 and TRBJ1-2, with no clear D. The CDR3 runs to 13 residues. Trimming stripped 3 bases from V and 1 base from J, with 6 bases between. CDR3 DNA: TGTGCCAGCAGTTTCTGGAATAACTATGGCTACACCTTC. Encoded protein: CASSFWNNYGYTF.

The chain recombines TRBV6-1 with TRBJ1-5, with 12 bases lining up with TRBD1. CDR3 size: 19 residues. Looked up from germline, CDR1 is MNHNS and CDR2 is SASEGT. Trimming removed 4 bases from V and 7 bases from J; junction bases left unmatched: 17. The CDR3 loop reads CASSGRTRGGQGAWQPQHF. The CDR3 DNA sequence: TGTGCCAGCAGTGGCCGAACCCGAGGGGGACAGGGGGCTTGGCAGCCCCAGCATTTT.

The rearrangement links TRBV11-2 to TRBJ1-3; 7 bases fit TRBD1. The CDR3 covers 16 residues. V shed 1 base and J 0 bases; nucleotides not matched to a gene: 3. Germline V gene sequence: CDR1 SGHAT, CDR2 FQNNGV. CDR3 bases: TGTGCCAGCAGCTTAGGTACAGGGGCCTCTGGAAACACCATATATTTT. Translating gives CASSLGTGASGNTIYF.

The genes are TRBV19 and TRBJ1-1; perhaps TRBD1 as D (5 bases). This CDR3 has 13 residues. Germline CDR1 is LNHDA and CDR2 is SQIVND (reference sequence). Deletions cut 4 bases from V and 10 bases from J, with 16 bases between. As DNA, the CDR3 is TGTGCCAGTAGTAGAACGGGGGATTGGGCAGCTTTCTTT. Its translation: CASSRTGDWAAFF.

The genes are TRBV19 and TRBJ1-1; tentatively, D is TRBD1 (5 bases). CDR3 length: 14 residues. The germline V gene has CDR1 LNHDA and CDR2 SQIVND (reference sequence). V lost 6 bases, J lost 5 bases, and 16 bases lay in between. In DNA, the CDR3 is TGTGCCAGTAGCCCCCCGTTGGGGGGAACTGAAGCTTTCTTT. It specifies CASSPPLGGTEAFF. The entire variable domain, with the rest obtained from reference TRBV19 and TRBJ1-1, is as follows: DGGITQSPKYLFRKEGQNVTLSCEQNLNHDAMYWYRQDPGQGLRLIYYSQIVNDFQKGDIAEGYSVSREKKESFPLTVTSAQKNPTAFYLCASSPPLGGTEAFFGQGTRLTVV.

This clone came up a few times. The chain uses TRBV27 and TRBJ1-1; 8 bases are shared with TRBD1. The ends lost 6 bases at V and 0 bases at J; junction bases unmatched: 3. The CDR3 contains 14 residues. From germline, CDR1 is MNHEY and CDR2 SMNVEV (reference sequence). The CDR3 spells CASRDRAMNTEAFF. The CDR3 bases are TGTGCCAGCAGGGACAGGGCTATGAACACTGAAGCTTTCTTT.

This clone was seen a handful of times. This chain uses TRBV5-4 with TRBJ1-1; 7 bases map to TRBD1. The CDR3 contains 15 residues. The trim removed 0 bases at V and 4 bases at J, leaving 6 bases unmatched. Germline loops: CDR1 SGHNT, CDR2 YYREEE (reference sequence). The CDR3 protein is CASSLAGTVSTEAFF. CDR3 nucleotide sequence: TGTGCCAGCAGCTTGGCCGGGACAGTATCCACTGAAGCTTTCTTT. Full variable domain (outside the CDR3, taken from reference TRBV5-4 and TRBJ1-1): ETGVTQSPTHLIKTRGQQVTLRCSSQSGHNTVSWYQQALGQGPQFIFQYYREEENGRGNFPPRFSGLQFPNYSSELNVNALELDDSALYLCASSLAGTVSTEAFFGQGTRLTVV.

The chain is built from TRBV6-1 and TRBJ1-3; possible D gene TRBD1, 5 bases. The V end was cut by 2 bases, the J end by 8 bases, with 13 bases between. This CDR3 region has 14 residues. Germline V gives CDR1 MNHNS, CDR2 SASEGT. The CDR3 nucleotides read TGTGCCAGCAGTGAAAAGGGACGGAGCGACACCATATATTTT. Residues: CASSEKGRSDTIYF.

This clone came up a few times. V gene TRBV30 combines with J gene TRBJ1-5, with D unclear. Germline loops: CDR1 GTSNPN, CDR2 SVGIG (reference sequence). The CDR3 runs to 13 residues. V lost 5 bases to trimming and J lost 0 bases, with 8 bases between them. In DNA, the CDR3 is TGTGCCTGGGCGAGGTATAGCAATCAGCCCCAGCATTTT. Translating gives CAWARYSNQPQHF.

The chain has TRBV18 and TRBJ1-2, with D possibly being TRBD1 (6 bases). The CDR3 is 15 amino acids. V was trimmed by 0 bases and J by 8 bases, leaving 16 bases between them. Germline V lookup: CDR1 KGHSH, CDR2 LQKENI. The CDR3 here is CASSPPDVGARGYTF. For the CDR3, the DNA is TGTGCCAGCTCACCACCGGATGTGGGGGCGCGAGGCTACACCTTC.

This clone was counted a single time. J is TRBJ2-1 and V is TRBV9, with TRBD2 matching 10 bases. V was pared by 4 bases and J by 4 bases, with 8 bases of the junction left unmatched. The CDR3 covers 16 residues. Germline CDR1 SGDLS, CDR2 YYNGEE. The CDR3 loop reads CASSSAGGGAYNEQFF. The CDR3 nucleotides are TGTGCCAGCAGCTCAGCGGGAGGGGGCGCATACAATGAGCAGTTCTTC.

V and J are TRBV5-8 and TRBJ2-3; 10 bases agree with TRBD1. This CDR3 is 13 amino acids long. Germline CDR1 reads SGHTS; CDR2 reads YDEGEE. With V trimmed by 7 bases and J by 4 bases, 3 bases remained unmatched. The CDR3 loop is CASPGQGSDTQYF. The CDR3 DNA reads TGTGCCAGCCCGGGACAGGGGTCAGATACGCAGTATTTT.

The chain joins TRBV30 to TRBJ1-4, with D perhaps TRBD1 (5 bases). The CDR3 sequence is 14 residues long. The ends were cut back, 1 base at V and 5 bases at J, with 11 bases in the middle. Germline lookup yields CDR1 GTSNPN and CDR2 SVGIG (reference sequence). The CDR3 loop reads CAWSETVSNEKLFF. As DNA, the CDR3 is TGTGCCTGGAGTGAGACAGTATCGAATGAAAAACTGTTTTTT.

The chain combines TRBV4-3 with TRBJ1-2; D uncertain. This CDR3 has 15 residues. The V end lost 0 bases, the J end lost 6 bases, and 14 bases lay between the germline ends. Germline values: CDR1 LGHNA, CDR2 YSLEER. This CDR3 reads CASSQEGMGRDGYTF. The CDR3 DNA follows: TGCGCCAGCAGCCAAGAAGGAATGGGTCGTGATGGCTACACCTTC.

This clone appeared once. The genes are TRBV28 and TRBJ2-1, with D possibly TRBD1 on 6 matching bases. CDR3 length: 14 residues. V was trimmed by 5 bases and J by 5 bases, leaving 13 bases between them. The germline V gene has CDR1 MDHEN and CDR2 SYDVKM. CDR3 DNA: TGTGCCAGCAGTGTTGACAGGCTTCACAATGAGCAGTTCTTC. This translates into CASSVDRLHNEQFF.

The chain recombines TRBV5-4 with TRBJ2-7; D perhaps matches TRBD2 (6 bases). The V end lost 0 bases, the J end lost 3 bases, and 10 bases lay between the germline ends. CDR3 length: 14 residues. Per germline, CDR1 SGHNT and CDR2 YYREEE (reference sequence). The CDR3 DNA reads TGTGCCAGCAGCTTGGATGGGGGGAACTACGAGCAGTACTTC. Protein sequence: CASSLDGGNYEQYF.

The chain employs TRBV30 and TRBJ1-6, with a weak D call TRBD1 (6 bases). This CDR3 spans 16 amino acids. Deletions cut 3 bases from V and 7 bases from J, with 19 bases between. The V gene's germline CDR1 is GTSNPN and CDR2 SVGIG (reference sequence). The CDR3: CAWRVGQGWYNSPLHF. CDR3 bases: TGTGCCTGGAGGGTCGGGCAGGGGTGGTACAATTCACCCCTCCACTTT. Based on the CDR3 plus reference TRBV30 and TRBJ1-6, the full variable domain is SQTIHQWPATLVQPVGSPLSLECTVEGTSNPNLYWYRQAAGRGLQLLFYSVGIGQISSEVPQNLSASRPQDRQFILSSKKLLLSDSGFYLCAWRVGQGWYNSPLHFGNGTRLTVT.

The gene calls are TRBV27 and TRBJ1-2; 10 nucleotides align to TRBD1. Trimming took 2 bases from V and 1 from J; bases not matched to a gene: 1. This CDR3 is built from 15 residues. Looked up from germline, CDR1 is MNHEY and CDR2 is SMNVEV (reference sequence). CDR3 loop: CASSLRDRGNYGYTF. The CDR3 DNA follows: TGTGCCAGCAGTTTAAGGGACAGGGGTAACTATGGCTACACCTTC.

The gene calls are TRBV7-2 and TRBJ2-5; tentative D call: TRBD2 (6 bases). Germline loops: CDR1 SGHTA, CDR2 FQGNSA. This CDR3 region has 14 residues. With 1 base removed from V and 2 bases from J, the gap between germline ends came to 8 bases. CDR3 amino acids: CASSLGEEQETQYF. In DNA form, the CDR3 reads TGTGCCAGCAGCTTAGGGGAGGAGCAAGAGACCCAGTACTTC.

The chain carries TRBV15 and TRBJ2-3; TRBD2 matches 8 bases. The CDR3 spans 16 residues. The germline V gene has CDR1 LNHNV and CDR2 YYDKDF (reference sequence). J gave up 2 bases and V 0 bases, and 4 bases lay outside the gene matches. The CDR3 DNA is TGTGCCACCAGCAGAGAGGCAGCGGGGGTCACAGATACGCAGTATTTT. Encoded protein: CATSREAAGVTDTQYF.